Listed here is a single TCR beta chain. The CDR3 covers 15 residues. Unmatched junction bases numbered 3, after V lost 1 base and J lost 1 base. Germline V gene data show CDR1 as SGHDN and CDR2 as FVKESK. Each CDR3 protein gets one entry after TCRdb re-called the 5' RACE reads with MiXCR. The sample holds 510,000 or so distinct CDR3 sequences, about 16% seen once. These data belong to a study of identical twins. Separately, the same data were catalogued under a study of yellow fever vaccine responses in identical twins.

The rearrangement links TRBV14 to TRBJ2-5; 7 nucleotides agree with TRBD1. The receptor was derived from a young woman in good health. The sequenced material came from CD4+ T cells sorted from blood. CDR3 loop: CASSQAGTVQETQYF. DNA of the CDR3: TGTGCCAGCAGCCAAGCCGGGACAGTCCAAGAGACCCAGTACTTC.